This note documents a single T cell receptor (beta chain) sequence. The target antigen is unknown. This entry belongs to a study of neoadjuvant anti-PD-1 for oral cavity cancer. The study, taken as a whole, reports: Treg/Th17 ratio rose with pretreatment blood and fell with post-treatment tumor TCRbeta clonality.

The V gene lost 4 bases and the J gene lost 0 bases, with 16 bases spanning the gap. The CDR3 has 18 residues. Germline CDR1 reads MNHNS; CDR2 reads SASEGT. Profiling relied on immunoSEQ multiplex PCR, and the TCRdb table lists in-frame clones only, not all of them. This sample has some 61,000 clones, with more than 75% found just once. Time point defined: after neoadjuvant nivolumab, at surgical resection. The starting material was PBMCs, obtained after nivolumab (anti-PD-1) treatment. The rearrangement links TRBV6-1 to TRBJ2-6; D remains unclear. The sequence was collected from a person aged 40 to 85 with oral cavity squamous cell carcinoma. The CDR3 DNA reads TGTGCCAGCAGTGGTAATGAAGGCCAAACCTCTGGGGCCAACGTCCTGACTTTC. It is translated as CASSGNEGQTSGANVLTF.